This TCR beta chain was recorded in a study of blood T cell repertoires in COVID-19. Turning to the study itself: Nucleic acid was either cDNA or gDNA, and it came from T cells, B-cell-depleted T cells, or PBMCs.

Original processing methods: Using reference gene primer amplification, nucleated cell counts were estimated. Sequenced by immunoSEQ multiplex PCR; TCRdb stores in-frame clones only, minus some. Clonal size and the V and J genes are those of that table, whereas D and trimming came from the DNA. The sample consists of some 200,000 clones, about 80% of them appearing once. What was sequenced was PBMCs or T cells enriched from blood (not recorded which). The receptor's source is a woman aged 60-75 years with acute COVID-19.

As DNA, the CDR3 is TGTGCCACCAGTGATTCCAACAGGGGTGGCTACACCTTC. It is translated as CATSDSNRGGYTF. This chain joins TRBV24-1 and TRBJ1-2; 7 nucleotides match TRBD1. Germline CDR1 reads KGHDR; CDR2 reads SFDVKD. CDR3 size: 13 residues. J lost 7 bases, V lost 2 bases, and 3 bases had no gene match.